The clone carrying this T cell receptor beta chain turned up a few times. Its specificity is unknown. The entry originates in a study of early T cells in non-severe SARS-CoV-2 infection. About the research overall: The chains were unpaired, and the sequenced material was bulk RNA from unsorted whole blood.

Overall study results and limits: Matches to VDJdb favored anti-spike CD8 responses and missed private and CD4 specificities.

Attached unique molecular identifiers marked individual cDNA molecules. TCRdb reprocessed the 5' RACE reads via MiXCR and lists one record per CDR3 protein. The repertoire holds more than 45,000 distinct CDR3 sequences, with around 13% as singletons. Per germline, CDR1 LGHNT and CDR2 FRNRAP. Trimming stripped 10 bases from V and 5 bases from J, with 20 bases between. The CDR3 loop spans 14 amino acids. Sample: whole blood. The clonotype originates from an adult who was a healthcare worker with PCR-confirmed SARS-CoV-2 infection or an uninfected control (not recorded which). The chain links TRBV12-5 to TRBJ1-1; a weak D match, TRBD1 (6 bases). CDR3: CATSTQGAWTEAFF. CDR3 nucleotides: TGTGCTACTTCCACACAGGGAGCATGGACTGAAGCTTTCTTT.